A single sample is the source of the 26 T cell receptor beta chains below, sequenced in a study of cytomegalovirus exposure and HLA in healthy donors. The PCR employed 60 Vbeta primers together with 13 Jbeta primers. The table came from immunoSEQ multiplex PCR; TCRdb's copy has only in-frame clones and leaves some out. The data hold 100,000 to 120,000 clones, with about 79% observed a single time. Sequencing used PBMCs. The receptors stem from a woman between 18 and 29 years old in good health and CMV-seronegative.

In its sample, this clone was seen a few times. The CDR3 is CSVEGWKTEAFF. As DNA, the CDR3 is TGCAGCGTGGAGGGGTGGAAGACTGAAGCTTTCTTT. This sequence joins TRBV29-1 and TRBJ1-1; maybe TRBD1 (5 bases). CDR1 SQVTM and CDR2 ANQGSEA come from the germline V gene. CDR3 size: 12 residues. The ends were cut back, 6 bases at V and 5 bases at J, with 13 bases in the middle.

This chain connects TRBV7-9 to TRBJ2-5; tentatively, D is TRBD2 (6 bases). Trimming left V 1 base short and J 1 base short, with 7 bases between. This CDR3 region has 14 residues. Germline V gene sequence: CDR1 SEHNR, CDR2 FQNEAQ (reference sequence). The CDR3 protein is CASSLGRAQETQYF. CDR3 DNA: TGTGCCAGCAGCTTAGGGAGGGCCCAAGAGACCCAGTACTTC.

The chain recombines TRBV5-4 with TRBJ1-3, with a tentative D call TRBD1 (5 bases). The CDR3 consists of 15 residues. Looked up from germline, CDR1 is SGHNT and CDR2 is YYREEE (reference sequence). V was pared by 4 bases and J by 8 bases, with 19 bases between. CDR3 in DNA: TGTGCCAGCAGCCCGCATGGAGGGGCGGGGGACACCATATATTTT. It encodes CASSPHGGAGDTIYF.

The chain employs TRBV7-6 and TRBJ1-4; maybe TRBD1 (6 bases). This CDR3 comprises 14 residues. Trimming took off 5 bases at V and 8 bases at J, with 15 bases between the two ends. Germline CDR1 is SGHVS and CDR2 is FNYEAQ. CDR3 protein: CASSTAGVEEKLFF. The CDR3 DNA follows: TGTGCCAGCAGCACGGCAGGGGTAGAGGAAAAACTGTTTTTT. The full variable domain, in which reference TRBV7-6 and TRBJ1-4 provide the parts outside the CDR3, is GAGVSQSPRYKVTKRGQDVALRCDPISGHVSLYWYRQALGQGPEFLTYFNYEAQQDKSGLPNDRFSAERPEGSISTLTIQRTEQRDSAMYRCASSTAGVEEKLFFGSGTQLSVL.

This chain joins TRBV2 and TRBJ1-1; D perhaps matches TRBD1 (5 bases). CDR1 and CDR2 from the germline V gene are SNHLY and FYNNEI. This CDR3 spans 15 amino acids. V lost 6 bases, J lost 1 base, and 15 bases lay in between. The chain's CDR3 is CASSLGGSTNTEAFF. DNA for the CDR3: TGTGCCAGCAGCCTGGGGGGAAGTACGAACACTGAAGCTTTCTTT.

This chain uses TRBV7-9 with TRBJ2-3; 8 bases fit TRBD2. V was pared by 1 base and J by 5 bases, with 8 bases of the junction left unmatched. CDR1 is SEHNR and CDR2 is FQNEAQ in the germline V gene (reference sequence). The CDR3 spans 16 residues. CDR3 nucleotide sequence: TGTGCCAGCAGCTTAGTTCCGGGGGGGGTAATAGATACGCAGTATTTT. This encodes CASSLVPGGVIDTQYF.

The chain combines TRBV5-4 with TRBJ2-7, with D perhaps TRBD1 (5 bases). The CDR3 contains 14 residues. V shed 2 bases and J shed 2 bases, with 11 bases lying between them. Germline V CDR1 and CDR2: SGHNT, YYREEE (reference sequence). The CDR3 protein is CASSFRAPPYEQYF. As DNA, the CDR3 is TGTGCCAGCAGCTTCAGGGCACCCCCCTACGAGCAGTACTTC.

The genes are TRBV7-9 and TRBJ2-7, with D hard to call. Trimming left V 4 bases short and J 7 bases short, with 14 bases between. The CDR3 sequence is 13 residues long. Germline V lookup: CDR1 SEHNR, CDR2 FQNEAQ (reference sequence). The CDR3 DNA sequence: TGTGCCAGCAGCTCACGCAGGTCCCGGGAGCAGTACTTC. Protein product: CASSSRRSREQYF.

This clone was seen a few times. This rearrangement joins TRBV4-3 to TRBJ2-1, with 7 bases lining up with TRBD2. Germline assignment: CDR1 LGHNA and CDR2 YSLEER. CDR3 length: 16 amino acids. Trimming took 4 bases from V and 5 from J; bases not matched to a gene: 11. CDR3 in DNA: TGCGCCAGCAGCCCACTTTGGGGCGGGGGAAACAATGAGCAGTTCTTC. Its translation: CASSPLWGGGNNEQFF.

This sequence joins TRBV11-2 and TRBJ2-5, with a tentative D call TRBD1 (6 bases). The J call may not be correct, given that the DNA end is closer to TRBJ2-7. This CDR3 is 15 amino acids long. Germline V gives CDR1 SGHAT, CDR2 FQNNGV. The CDR3 is CASSVRDKTTYEQYF. CDR3 bases: TGTGCCAGCAGCGTACGGGACAAAACTACCTACGAGCAGTACTTC.

This sequence joins TRBV27 and TRBJ2-2, with TRBD2 identical over 11 bases. J was trimmed by 4 bases and V by 4 bases; bases with no gene match: 5. The CDR3 consists of 16 residues. Germline CDR1 reads MNHEY; CDR2 reads SMNVEV (reference sequence). For the CDR3, the DNA is TGTGCCAGCAGTTCGTTAGCGGGAGGGGGCACCGGGGAGCTGTTTTTT. Protein product: CASSSLAGGGTGELFF.

The V gene is TRBV6-5, the J gene TRBJ1-2; a possible D gene is TRBD1 (6 bases). This CDR3 has 14 amino acids. Germline-derived CDR1 and CDR2 are MNHEY and SVGAGI. V was trimmed by 6 bases and J by 0 bases, leaving 11 bases between them. CDR3 sequence reads: CASSLGHANYGYTF. CDR3 bases: TGTGCCAGCAGCCTGGGACACGCTAACTATGGCTACACCTTC.

The chain is built from TRBV11-2 and TRBJ1-1; a weak D match, TRBD1 (5 bases). The CDR3 contains 13 residues. In germline, CDR1 is SGHAT, CDR2 FQNNGV. V gave up 3 bases and J gave up 4 bases, with 9 bases separating them. CDR3: CASSLQGLTEAFF. For the CDR3, the DNA is TGTGCCAGCAGCTTGCAGGGACTCACTGAAGCTTTCTTT.

The V and J genes are TRBV5-4 and TRBJ1-1; the D gene is possibly TRBD1 (6 bases). The CDR3 runs 14 residues. V lost 1 base and J 5 bases, leaving 12 bases between the germline ends. Germline loops: CDR1 SGHNT, CDR2 YYREEE (reference sequence). The CDR3 sequence: CASSLWGRNTEAFF. CDR3 bases: TGTGCCAGCAGCTTGTGGGGGCGCAATACTGAAGCTTTCTTT.

This clone was picked up one time. V is TRBV30 and J is TRBJ1-2; D not resolved. The CDR3 contains 14 residues. V was pared by 0 bases and J by 2 bases, with 10 bases between. CDR1 and CDR2 (germline): GTSNPN, SVGIG (reference sequence). The chain's CDR3 is CAWSVLGVNYGYTF. Written as DNA, the CDR3 is TGTGCCTGGAGTGTACTCGGGGTGAACTATGGCTACACCTTC.

CDR3 protein: CASRRPGLGDTGELFF. CDR3 DNA sequence: TGTGCCAGCAGAAGACCGGGACTAGGGGACACCGGGGAGCTGTTTTTT. This sequence joins TRBV28 and TRBJ2-2; TRBD2 matches at 8 bases. After removal of 6 bases from V and 3 bases from J, the junction contained 9 bases not matched to a gene. This CDR3 is built from 16 residues. Germline-derived CDR1 and CDR2 are MDHEN and SYDVKM.

This clone has a single count. The chain joins TRBV19 to TRBJ2-5, with 13 bases that match TRBD2. The end of the DNA fits TRBJ2-7 better, so the J call may be wrong. The CDR3 covers 15 residues. Germline CDR1 reads LNHDA; CDR2 reads SQIVND (reference sequence). The CDR3 loop is CASSKGLAGLYEQYF. As DNA, the CDR3 is TGTGCCAGTAGTAAGGGACTAGCGGGATTGTACGAGCAGTACTTC.

The rearrangement links TRBV20-1 to TRBJ2-1; 7 bases map to TRBD2. J gave up 14 bases and V 2 bases, and 6 bases lay outside the gene matches. The length of the CDR3 is 11 residues. Germline-derived CDR1 and CDR2 are DFQATT and SNEGSKA (reference sequence). The CDR3 is CSARSGLMEFF. The CDR3 DNA sequence: TGCAGTGCTAGATCGGGACTAATGGAGTTCTTC.

The V and J genes are TRBV5-8 and TRBJ2-1; D might be TRBD2 (5 bases). Germline V lookup: CDR1 SGHTS, CDR2 YDEGEE. The V gene lost 1 base and the J gene lost 12 bases, with 23 bases spanning the gap. CDR3 length: 16 residues. CDR3: CASSLWSGESQLGQFF. DNA for the CDR3: TGTGCCAGCAGCTTGTGGTCCGGGGAATCCCAATTAGGGCAGTTCTTC.

The chain couples TRBV11-2 to TRBJ1-5; D remains unclear. The V gene lost 3 bases and the J gene lost 4 bases, with 7 bases spanning the gap. From germline, CDR1 is SGHAT and CDR2 FQNNGV. The CDR3 extends over 13 amino acids. The CDR3, as DNA: TGTGCCAGCAGCTTCCGGGAGAATCAGCCCCAGCATTTT. As protein: CASSFRENQPQHF.

The genes are TRBV27 and TRBJ2-7; D is perhaps TRBD1 (6 bases). The V end was cut by 3 bases, the J end by 9 bases, with 21 bases between. The CDR3 runs to 15 residues. Germline V gene sequence: CDR1 MNHEY, CDR2 SMNVEV (reference sequence). CDR3 sequence: CASSFRDQVGGGQYF. The DNA of the CDR3 is TGTGCCAGCAGTTTCCGGGACCAGGTAGGGGGTGGGCAGTACTTC.

The V call is TRBV7-6, the J call TRBJ2-7, with TRBD1 as a possible D gene (6 bases). The germline V gene has CDR1 SGHVS and CDR2 FNYEAQ. The germline V and J ends were trimmed by 3 bases and 2 bases, with 14 bases remaining between them. The CDR3 consists of 15 residues. The CDR3 DNA sequence: TGTGCCAGCAGCTTGAGAGGGGGTGGGACCTACGAGCAGTACTTC. It yields the protein CASSLRGGGTYEQYF.

V is TRBV28 and J is TRBJ2-7; 8 bases line up with TRBD1. This CDR3 region has 14 residues. Germline CDR1 reads MDHEN; CDR2 reads SYDVKM. V gave up 6 bases and J gave up 5 bases; unmatched junction bases: 9. CDR3 sequence reads: CASRRTGLSNEQYF. In DNA form, the CDR3 reads TGTGCCAGCAGACGGACAGGGCTCTCGAACGAGCAGTACTTC.

V and J are TRBV28 and TRBJ2-3, with 11 bases that match TRBD1. V shed 5 bases, J shed 4 bases, and the junction held 23 bases outside the gene matches. The CDR3 runs 21 residues. Germline CDR1 and CDR2: MDHEN and SYDVKM. CDR3 sequence: CASSRPGTGGYRWGSPDTQYF. As DNA, the CDR3 is TGTGCCAGCAGTCGACCTGGGACAGGGGGTTATAGGTGGGGTAGTCCAGATACGCAGTATTTT.

The gene calls are TRBV15 and TRBJ2-6; D gene unclear. The CDR3 is 16 amino acids. V was cut by 3 bases and J by 0 bases, with 9 bases left in between. Germline V gives CDR1 LNHNV, CDR2 YYDKDF (reference sequence). Here the CDR3 DNA reads TGTGCCACCAGCAGCCCGATCGGCTCTGGGGCCAACGTCCTGACTTTC. Its translation is CATSSPIGSGANVLTF.

The chain is built from TRBV7-2 and TRBJ1-2; 7 bases fit TRBD1. This CDR3 region has 14 residues. CDR1 SGHTA and CDR2 FQGNSA come from the germline V gene. Trimming took 1 base from V and 7 from J; bases not matched to a gene: 6. The CDR3 nucleotides read TGTGCCAGCAGCTTAGAAGGGGGCCTAGGTGGCTACACCTTC. It translates to CASSLEGGLGGYTF.